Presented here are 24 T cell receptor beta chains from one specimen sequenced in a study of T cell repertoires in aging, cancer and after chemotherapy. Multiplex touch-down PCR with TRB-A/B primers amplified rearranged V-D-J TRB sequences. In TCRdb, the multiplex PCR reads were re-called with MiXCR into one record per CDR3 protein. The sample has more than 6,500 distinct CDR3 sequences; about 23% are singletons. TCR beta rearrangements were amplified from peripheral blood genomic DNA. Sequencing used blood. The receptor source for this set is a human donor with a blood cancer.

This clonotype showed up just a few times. This CDR3 is CASTTGIGYSKAFF. The CDR3 nucleotides are TGTGCCAGCACCACAGGGATCGGCTATAGTAAAGCTTTCTTT. The chain carries TRBV27 and TRBJ1-1; D perhaps matches TRBD1 (6 bases). V was pared by 7 bases and J by 9 bases, with 21 bases between. The CDR3 consists of 14 residues. Germline V lookup: CDR1 MNHEY, CDR2 SMNVEV (reference sequence).

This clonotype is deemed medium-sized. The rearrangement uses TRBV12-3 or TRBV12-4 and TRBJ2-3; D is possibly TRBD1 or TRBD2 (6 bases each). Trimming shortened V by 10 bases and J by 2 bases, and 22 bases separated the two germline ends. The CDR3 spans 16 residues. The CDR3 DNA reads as TGTGCCACCCTTTTGGGGGGCAACTCGAACACAGATACGCAGTATTTT. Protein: CATLLGGNSNTDTQYF.

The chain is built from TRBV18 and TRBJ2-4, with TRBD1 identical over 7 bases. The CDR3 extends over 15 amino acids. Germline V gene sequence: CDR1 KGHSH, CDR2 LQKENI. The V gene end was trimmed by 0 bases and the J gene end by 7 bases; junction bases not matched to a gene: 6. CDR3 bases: TGTGCCAGCTCACCACCCCCACAGGGGAGCAACATTCAGTACTTC. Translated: CASSPPPQGSNIQYF.

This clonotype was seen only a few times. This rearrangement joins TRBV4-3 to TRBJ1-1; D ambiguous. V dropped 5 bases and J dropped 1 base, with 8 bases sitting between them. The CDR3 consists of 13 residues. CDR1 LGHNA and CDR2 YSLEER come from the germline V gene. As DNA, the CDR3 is TGCGCCAGCAGCATCCGAACGAACACTGAAGCTTTCTTT. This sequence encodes CASSIRTNTEAFF.

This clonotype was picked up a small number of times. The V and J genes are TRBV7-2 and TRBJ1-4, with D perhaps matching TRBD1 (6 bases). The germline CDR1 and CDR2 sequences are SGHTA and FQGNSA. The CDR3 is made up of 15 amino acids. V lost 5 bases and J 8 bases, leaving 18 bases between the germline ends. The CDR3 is CASSPTGTRREKLFF. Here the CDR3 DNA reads TGTGCCAGCAGCCCAACAGGGACTAGGAGGGAAAAACTGTTTTTT.

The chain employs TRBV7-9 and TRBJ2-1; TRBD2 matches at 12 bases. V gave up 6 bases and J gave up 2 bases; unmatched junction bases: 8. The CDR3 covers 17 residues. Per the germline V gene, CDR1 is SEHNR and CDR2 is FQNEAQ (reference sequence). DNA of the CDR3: TGTGCCAGCAGTTGGGCTAGCGGGAGGGCCGCCTACAATGAGCAGTTCTTC. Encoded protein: CASSWASGRAAYNEQFF.

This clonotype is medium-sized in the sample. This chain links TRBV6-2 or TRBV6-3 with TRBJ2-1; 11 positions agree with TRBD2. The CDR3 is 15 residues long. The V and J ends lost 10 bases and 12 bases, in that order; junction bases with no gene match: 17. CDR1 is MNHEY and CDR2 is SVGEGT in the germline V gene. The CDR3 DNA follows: TGTGCCACCCTCCCCGGGACTAGCGGAGGGGGAGGGCAGTTCTTC. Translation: CATLPGTSGGGGQFF.

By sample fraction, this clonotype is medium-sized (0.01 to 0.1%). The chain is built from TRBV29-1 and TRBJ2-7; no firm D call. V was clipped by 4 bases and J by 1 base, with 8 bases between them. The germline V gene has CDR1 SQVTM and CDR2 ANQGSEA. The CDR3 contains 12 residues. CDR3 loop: CSVGKDSYEQYF. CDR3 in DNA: TGCAGCGTTGGTAAGGATTCCTACGAGCAGTACTTC.

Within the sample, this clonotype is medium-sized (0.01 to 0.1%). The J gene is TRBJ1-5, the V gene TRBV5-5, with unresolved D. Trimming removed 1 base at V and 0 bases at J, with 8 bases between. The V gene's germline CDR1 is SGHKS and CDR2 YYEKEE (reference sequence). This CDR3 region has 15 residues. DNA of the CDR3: TGTGCCAGCAGCTTGATCGCCTCTAGCAATCAGCCCCAGCATTTT. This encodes CASSLIASSNQPQHF.

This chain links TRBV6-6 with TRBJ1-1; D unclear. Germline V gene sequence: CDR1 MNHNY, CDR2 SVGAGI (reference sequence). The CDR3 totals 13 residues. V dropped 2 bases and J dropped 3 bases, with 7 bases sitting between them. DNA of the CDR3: TGTGCCAGCAGTTACGAGGCTCACACTGAAGCTTTCTTT. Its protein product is CASSYEAHTEAFF.

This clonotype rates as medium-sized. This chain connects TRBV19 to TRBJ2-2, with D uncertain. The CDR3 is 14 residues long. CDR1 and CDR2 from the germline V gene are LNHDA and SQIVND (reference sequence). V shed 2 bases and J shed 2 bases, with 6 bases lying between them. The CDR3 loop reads CASSIIGNTGELFF. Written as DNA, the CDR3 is TGTGCCAGTAGTATAATTGGCAACACCGGGGAGCTGTTTTTT.

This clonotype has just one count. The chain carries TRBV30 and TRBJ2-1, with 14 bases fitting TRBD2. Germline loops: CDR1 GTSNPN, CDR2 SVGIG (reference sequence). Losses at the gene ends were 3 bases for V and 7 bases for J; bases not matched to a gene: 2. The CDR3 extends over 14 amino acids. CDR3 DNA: TGTGCCTGGAGCGGGACTAGCGGGAGTAATGAGCAGTTCTTC. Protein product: CAWSGTSGSNEQFF.

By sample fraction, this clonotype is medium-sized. CDR3: CASNTELNTEAFF. CDR3 coding DNA: TGTGCCAGCAACACCGAATTAAACACTGAAGCTTTCTTT. V and J are TRBV6-5 and TRBJ1-1, with no clear D. Trimming removed 7 bases at V and 2 bases at J, with 11 bases between. The length of the CDR3 is 13 residues. In germline, CDR1 is MNHEY, CDR2 SVGAGI.

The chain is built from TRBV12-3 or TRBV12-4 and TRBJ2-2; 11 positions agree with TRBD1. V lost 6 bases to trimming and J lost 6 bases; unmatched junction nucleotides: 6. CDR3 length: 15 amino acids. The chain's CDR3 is CASSRRDRGSGELFF. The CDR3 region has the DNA TGTGCCAGCAGCAGGAGGGACAGGGGGTCCGGGGAGCTGTTTTTT.

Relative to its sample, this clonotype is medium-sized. CDR3 sequence (DNA): TGTGCCTGGAGCCTCGGGGGTAACTATGGCTACACCTTC. Residues: CAWSLGGNYGYTF. The chain couples TRBV30 to TRBJ1-2; D may be TRBD1 (5 bases). Germline CDR1 reads GTSNPN; CDR2 reads SVGIG (reference sequence). Trimming removed 3 bases at V and 1 base at J, with 9 bases between. The CDR3 extends over 13 amino acids.

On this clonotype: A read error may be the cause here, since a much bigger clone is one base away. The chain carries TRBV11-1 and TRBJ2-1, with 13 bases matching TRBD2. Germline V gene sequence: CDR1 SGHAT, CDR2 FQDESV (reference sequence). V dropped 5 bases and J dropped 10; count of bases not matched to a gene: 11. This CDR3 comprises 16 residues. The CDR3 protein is CASSTAGTSGEREQFF. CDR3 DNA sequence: TGTGCCAGCAGCACAGCCGGGACTAGCGGGGAGAGGGAGCAGTTCTTC.

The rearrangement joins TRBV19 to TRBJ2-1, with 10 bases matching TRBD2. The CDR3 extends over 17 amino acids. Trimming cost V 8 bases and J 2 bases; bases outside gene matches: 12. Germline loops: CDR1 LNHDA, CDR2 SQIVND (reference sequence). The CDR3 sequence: CASSDPASGSAYNEQFF. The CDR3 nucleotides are TGTGCCAGTTCGGACCCGGCTAGCGGGAGCGCCTACAATGAGCAGTTCTTC.

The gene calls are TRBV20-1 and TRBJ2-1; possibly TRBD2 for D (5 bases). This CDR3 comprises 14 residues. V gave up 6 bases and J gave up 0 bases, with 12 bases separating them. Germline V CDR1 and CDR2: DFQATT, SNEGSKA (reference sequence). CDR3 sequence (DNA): TGCAGTGCGCCCGGGATATACTCCTACAATGAGCAGTTCTTC. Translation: CSAPGIYSYNEQFF.

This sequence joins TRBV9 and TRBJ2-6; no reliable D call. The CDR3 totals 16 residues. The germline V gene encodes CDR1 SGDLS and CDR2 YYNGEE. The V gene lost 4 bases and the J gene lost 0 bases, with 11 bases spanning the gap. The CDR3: CASSPRPDSGANVLTF. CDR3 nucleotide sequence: TGTGCCAGCAGCCCAAGACCGGACTCTGGGGCCAACGTCCTGACTTTC.

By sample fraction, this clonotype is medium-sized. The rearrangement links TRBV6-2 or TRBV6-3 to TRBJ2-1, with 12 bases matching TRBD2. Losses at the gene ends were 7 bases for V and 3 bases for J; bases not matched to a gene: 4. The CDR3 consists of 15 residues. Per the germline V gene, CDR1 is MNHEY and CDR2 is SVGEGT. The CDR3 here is CASTATSGSYNEQFF. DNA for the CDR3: TGTGCCAGCACCGCGACTAGCGGGAGCTACAATGAGCAGTTCTTC.

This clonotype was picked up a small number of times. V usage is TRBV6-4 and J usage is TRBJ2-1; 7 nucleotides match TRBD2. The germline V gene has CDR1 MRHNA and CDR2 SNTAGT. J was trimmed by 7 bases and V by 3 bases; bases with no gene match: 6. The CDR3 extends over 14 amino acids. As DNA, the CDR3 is TGTGCCAGCAGTGAGGAGGGAGGGAGGAATGAGCAGTTCTTC. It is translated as CASSEEGGRNEQFF.

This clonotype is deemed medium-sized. The CDR3, as DNA: TGTGCCTGGAAAGAGGCAGGGAACTATGGCTACACCTTC. This sequence encodes CAWKEAGNYGYTF. This chain uses TRBV30 with TRBJ1-2; TRBD1 might be the D (5 bases). This CDR3 is built from 13 residues. The germline V gene encodes CDR1 GTSNPN and CDR2 SVGIG (reference sequence). The ends were cut back, 4 bases at V and 2 bases at J, with 11 bases in the middle.

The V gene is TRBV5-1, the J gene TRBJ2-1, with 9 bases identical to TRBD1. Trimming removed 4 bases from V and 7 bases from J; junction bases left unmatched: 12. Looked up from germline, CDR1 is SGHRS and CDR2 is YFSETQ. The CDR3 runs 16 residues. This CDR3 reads CASSPSDRGAGNEQFF. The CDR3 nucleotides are TGCGCCAGCAGCCCTTCGGACAGGGGAGCTGGGAATGAGCAGTTCTTC.

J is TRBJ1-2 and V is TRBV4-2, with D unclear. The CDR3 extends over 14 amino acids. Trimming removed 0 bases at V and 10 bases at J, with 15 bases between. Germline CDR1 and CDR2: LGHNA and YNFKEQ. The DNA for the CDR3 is TGTGCCAGCAGCCAAGACCCAACGGCGGGAGACTACACCTTC. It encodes CASSQDPTAGDYTF.